A single sample gave rise to the 2 T cell receptor beta chains below, sequenced in a study of T cell repertoires in cytomegalovirus infection (dated by TCRdb to about 2019). For sequencing, an Illumina HiSeq 1500 was employed. TCRdb handled the public reads itself, with Q25 trimming in fastp and clone calling in MiXCR, and kept productive beta chains. A single entry per CDR3 protein holds the most common genes and DNA from its merged rows. The sample includes about 300,000 distinct CDR3 sequences, with roughly a tenth observed a single time. The ten biggest clones cover less than 3% of the sample. The sample consisted of PBMCs. These receptors all come from a human donor in good health (CMV status not recorded). Some clones in this sample may be carry-over from other donors' samples.

This clonotype appeared many times. Here the CDR3 DNA reads TGTGCCAGCAGCTTAGGCTCCGGGACAGGGGGAAAAGAGACCCAGTACTTC. This gives the protein CASSLGSGTGGKETQYF. V usage is TRBV7-9 and J usage is TRBJ2-5; TRBD1 aligns across 11 bases. Germline CDR1 reads SEHNR; CDR2 reads FQNEAQ (reference sequence). V dropped 1 base and J dropped 3; count of bases not matched to a gene: 7. This CDR3 comprises 17 residues.

This clonotype was seen more than once but under ten times. The chain employs TRBV15 and TRBJ2-3, with 8 bases aligning to TRBD1. Germline loops: CDR1 LNHNV, CDR2 YYDKDF (reference sequence). V was pared by 0 bases and J by 6 bases, with 8 bases of the junction left unmatched. The CDR3 consists of 16 residues. CDR3 residues: CATSRDRSGGRDTQYF. CDR3 nucleotide sequence: TGTGCCACCAGCAGAGATAGGTCAGGGGGCAGGGATACGCAGTATTTT.